Listed below are T cell receptor beta chains from one sample, sequenced in a study of spatial heterogeneity in lung cancer. MiXCR, run by TCRdb on the 5' RACE reads, gives a single entry per CDR3 protein. The data show about 110,000 distinct CDR3 sequences, approximately 10% seen once. Material: PBMCs, obtained at follow-up. The source of these receptors is a female donor with early-stage non-small cell lung cancer. Both conserved end residues are part of each CDR3. The D gene is left open where the match is weak. Clone size is shown for a subset of rows, as once, few, many or a class of expanded clone.

CDR3 protein: CATSRDRGADEQYF; CDR3 DNA: TGTGCCACCAGCAGAGATAGGGGGGCGGACGAGCAGTACTTC; J gene: TRBJ2-7; D gene: .; clone size: many; CDR3 length: 14; V gene: TRBV15
CDR3 protein: CSATSGAGNQPQHF; CDR3 DNA: TGCAGTGCTACCTCAGGGGCTGGCAATCAGCCCCAGCATTTT; J gene: TRBJ1-5; D gene: .; clone size: few; CDR3 length: 14; V gene: TRBV20-1
CDR3 protein: CASSLSSSATQYF; CDR3 DNA: TGTGCCAGCAGTTTATCATCATCGGCTACGCAGTATTTT; J gene: TRBJ2-3; D gene: .; clone size: many; CDR3 length: 13; V gene: TRBV28
CDR3 protein: CAWSYLTDTQYF; CDR3 DNA: TGTGCCTGGAGTTACCTCACAGATACGCAGTATTTT; J gene: TRBJ2-3; D gene: .; clone size: many; CDR3 length: 12; V gene: TRBV30
CDR3 protein: CATSDFYSGSRADTQYF; CDR3 DNA: TGTGCCACCAGTGATTTCTATAGCGGGAGTAGGGCAGATACGCAGTATTTT; J gene: TRBJ2-3; D gene: TRBD2; clone size: few; CDR3 length: 17; V gene: TRBV24-1
CDR3 protein: CASSLYAEKNTEAFF; CDR3 DNA: TGTGCCAGCAGCTTATATGCAGAAAAGAACACTGAAGCTTTCTTT; J gene: TRBJ1-1; D gene: .; clone size: .; CDR3 length: 15; V gene: TRBV7-9
CDR3 protein: CASSYSRLGYNEQFF; CDR3 DNA: TGTGCCAGCAGTTACTCCCGCCTAGGGTACAATGAGCAGTTCTTC; J gene: TRBJ2-1; D gene: .; clone size: few; CDR3 length: 15; V gene: TRBV6-5
CDR3 protein: CASSLGAVTNYGYTF; CDR3 DNA: TGTGCCAGCAGTTTAGGGGCGGTTACTAACTATGGCTACACCTTC; J gene: TRBJ1-2; D gene: .; clone size: .; CDR3 length: 15; V gene: TRBV28
CDR3 protein: CASSQDRIVGGANVLTF; CDR3 DNA: TGCGCCAGCAGCCAAGATAGAATCGTGGGTGGGGCCAACGTCCTGACTTTC; J gene: TRBJ2-6; D gene: .; clone size: .; CDR3 length: 17; V gene: TRBV4-3
CDR3 protein: CASSGPGLPNTGELFF; CDR3 DNA: TGTGCCAGCAGCGGACCGGGACTACCGAACACCGGGGAGCTGTTTTTT; J gene: TRBJ2-2; D gene: TRBD2; clone size: .; CDR3 length: 16; V gene: TRBV7-9
CDR3 protein: CASSIGVRREWDIQYF; CDR3 DNA: TGTGCCAGTAGTATTGGGGTACGGCGGGAGTGGGACATTCAGTACTTC; J gene: TRBJ2-4; D gene: TRBD2; clone size: .; CDR3 length: 16; V gene: TRBV19
CDR3 protein: CASSEGEIYGYTF; CDR3 DNA: TGTGCCAGCAGCGAAGGGGAGATCTATGGCTACACCTTC; J gene: TRBJ1-2; D gene: .; clone size: .; CDR3 length: 13; V gene: TRBV7-9
CDR3 protein: CASSLPHQYEQYF; CDR3 DNA: TGTGCCAGCAGTTTGCCCCATCAATACGAGCAGTACTTC; J gene: TRBJ2-7; D gene: .; clone size: .; CDR3 length: 13; V gene: TRBV28
CDR3 protein: CASSLRGGREKLFF; CDR3 DNA: TGTGCCAGCAGTTTACGTGGAGGGCGCGAAAAACTGTTTTTT; J gene: TRBJ1-4; D gene: .; clone size: many; CDR3 length: 14; V gene: TRBV28
CDR3 protein: CASSLVIDGSYNEQFF; CDR3 DNA: TGTGCCAGCAGCTTAGTTATCGACGGCTCCTACAATGAGCAGTTCTTC; J gene: TRBJ2-1; D gene: .; clone size: few; CDR3 length: 16; V gene: TRBV7-9
CDR3 protein: CASSRMYRNEQFF; CDR3 DNA: TGTGCCAGCAGCCGCATGTATAGGAATGAGCAGTTCTTC; J gene: TRBJ2-1; D gene: .; clone size: many; CDR3 length: 13; V gene: TRBV7-2
CDR3 protein: CSASNQANQPQHF; CDR3 DNA: TGCAGTGCTAGTAACCAGGCGAATCAGCCCCAGCATTTT; J gene: TRBJ1-5; D gene: .; clone size: few; CDR3 length: 13; V gene: TRBV20-1
CDR3 protein: CASSLAGRFQTQYF; CDR3 DNA: TGTGCCAGCAGTCTAGCGGGCCGATTCCAGACCCAGTACTTC; J gene: TRBJ2-5; D gene: TRBD2; clone size: .; CDR3 length: 14; V gene: TRBV28
CDR3 protein: CASSGAPSGLNTEAFF; CDR3 DNA: TGTGCCAGCAGCGGAGCCCCCTCGGGGTTAAACACTGAAGCTTTCTTT; J gene: TRBJ1-1; D gene: .; clone size: few; CDR3 length: 16; V gene: TRBV5-6
CDR3 protein: CASISAAVRSYNEQFF; CDR3 DNA: TGTGCCAGCATCTCGGCGGCGGTACGCTCCTACAATGAGCAGTTCTTC; J gene: TRBJ2-1; D gene: .; clone size: .; CDR3 length: 16; V gene: TRBV28
CDR3 protein: CASRLSGRGSGELFF; CDR3 DNA: TGTGCCAGCAGACTCAGCGGGAGAGGTTCCGGGGAGCTGTTTTTT; J gene: TRBJ2-2; D gene: TRBD2; clone size: few; CDR3 length: 15; V gene: TRBV12-3/TRBV12-4
CDR3 protein: CASSLAVTRGGTGELFF; CDR3 DNA: TGCGCCAGCAGCTTGGCCGTCACTAGAGGTGGCACCGGGGAGCTGTTTTTT; J gene: TRBJ2-2; D gene: .; clone size: .; CDR3 length: 17; V gene: TRBV5-1
CDR3 protein: CASSPSVAVGGYTF; CDR3 DNA: TGTGCCAGCAGTCCCAGTGTCGCCGTCGGAGGCTACACCTTC; J gene: TRBJ1-2; D gene: .; clone size: few; CDR3 length: 14; V gene: TRBV27
CDR3 protein: CAISESPRVGYEQFF; CDR3 DNA: TGTGCCATCAGTGAGTCCCCACGGGTGGGCTATGAGCAGTTCTTC; J gene: TRBJ2-1; D gene: .; clone size: .; CDR3 length: 15; V gene: TRBV10-3
CDR3 protein: CASSVGLAGKYNEQFF; CDR3 DNA: TGTGCCAGCAGTGTCGGACTAGCGGGGAAATACAATGAGCAGTTCTTC; J gene: TRBJ2-1; D gene: TRBD2; clone size: few; CDR3 length: 16; V gene: TRBV6-4
CDR3 protein: CASTRVNPYEQYF; CDR3 DNA: TGTGCCAGCACTAGGGTTAATCCCTACGAGCAGTACTTC; J gene: TRBJ2-7; D gene: .; clone size: few; CDR3 length: 13; V gene: TRBV28
CDR3 protein: CASSSLGVFGRTEAFF; CDR3 DNA: TGTGCCAGCAGTTCCCTCGGGGTGTTTGGGAGGACTGAAGCTTTCTTT; J gene: TRBJ1-1; D gene: .; clone size: few; CDR3 length: 16; V gene: TRBV27
CDR3 protein: CASTRIWPYEQYF; CDR3 DNA: TGTGCCAGCACGAGAATTTGGCCCTACGAGCAGTACTTC; J gene: TRBJ2-7; D gene: .; clone size: .; CDR3 length: 13; V gene: TRBV28
CDR3 protein: CASSPSGERDYGYTF; CDR3 DNA: TGTGCCAGCAGTCCCTCCGGGGAACGGGACTATGGCTACACCTTC; J gene: TRBJ1-2; D gene: .; clone size: .; CDR3 length: 15; V gene: TRBV12-3/TRBV12-4
CDR3 protein: CASTPLAGSTDTQYF; CDR3 DNA: TGTGCCAGCACCCCCCTAGCGGGTAGCACAGATACGCAGTATTTT; J gene: TRBJ2-3; D gene: TRBD2; clone size: .; CDR3 length: 15; V gene: TRBV28
CDR3 protein: CASSVRESYGYTF; CDR3 DNA: TGTGCCAGTAGTGTCAGGGAATCCTATGGCTACACCTTC; J gene: TRBJ1-2; D gene: .; clone size: .; CDR3 length: 13; V gene: TRBV19
CDR3 protein: CASSLVAGGTYNEQFF; CDR3 DNA: TGTGCCAGCAGCTTAGTCGCGGGAGGGACCTACAATGAGCAGTTCTTC; J gene: TRBJ2-1; D gene: TRBD2; clone size: .; CDR3 length: 16; V gene: TRBV7-2
CDR3 protein: CANSLNPGAGTEAFF; CDR3 DNA: TGTGCCAACAGCTTAAATCCGGGGGCGGGCACTGAAGCTTTCTTT; J gene: TRBJ1-1; D gene: .; clone size: .; CDR3 length: 15; V gene: TRBV7-6
CDR3 protein: CASTIRGQGYQPQHF; CDR3 DNA: TGTGCCAGCACCATTAGGGGACAGGGGTATCAGCCCCAGCATTTT; J gene: TRBJ1-5; D gene: TRBD1; clone size: many; CDR3 length: 15; V gene: TRBV6-2/TRBV6-3
CDR3 protein: CASSLSEQPQHF; CDR3 DNA: TGTGCCAGCAGTTTATCGGAACAGCCCCAGCATTTT; J gene: TRBJ1-5; D gene: .; clone size: few; CDR3 length: 12; V gene: TRBV12-3/TRBV12-4
CDR3 protein: CASSDGTSFLNAQFF; CDR3 DNA: TGCGCCAGCAGTGACGGGACTAGCTTCCTAAATGCGCAGTTCTTC; J gene: TRBJ2-1; D gene: TRBD2; clone size: .; CDR3 length: 15; V gene: TRBV10-2
CDR3 protein: CASSLGGLAGAYEQYF; CDR3 DNA: TGCGCCAGCAGCTTGGGGGGACTAGCGGGAGCCTACGAGCAGTACTTC; J gene: TRBJ2-7; D gene: TRBD2; clone size: .; CDR3 length: 16; V gene: TRBV5-1
CDR3 protein: CASMGQLGWNSPLHF; CDR3 DNA: TGTGCCAGTATGGGCCAACTGGGATGGAATTCACCCCTCCACTTT; J gene: TRBJ1-6; D gene: .; clone size: few; CDR3 length: 15; V gene: TRBV19
CDR3 protein: CASSLLAGGGEQYF; CDR3 DNA: TGTGCCAGCAGTTTACTAGCGGGAGGGGGGGAGCAGTACTTC; J gene: TRBJ2-7; D gene: TRBD2; clone size: .; CDR3 length: 14; V gene: TRBV28
CDR3 protein: CASSLNTYNEQFF; CDR3 DNA: TGTGCCAGCAGCTTAAACACGTACAATGAGCAGTTCTTC; J gene: TRBJ2-1; D gene: .; clone size: few; CDR3 length: 13; V gene: TRBV7-3
CDR3 protein: CASSLPGGALGANVLTF; CDR3 DNA: TGTGCCAGTAGCCTCCCGGGAGGGGCGCTAGGGGCCAACGTCCTGACTTTC; J gene: TRBJ2-6; D gene: TRBD2; clone size: .; CDR3 length: 17; V gene: TRBV19
CDR3 protein: CASSLFQGSTYEQYF; CDR3 DNA: TGTGCCAGCAGTTTATTCCAGGGTAGCACCTACGAGCAGTACTTC; J gene: TRBJ2-7; D gene: .; clone size: .; CDR3 length: 15; V gene: TRBV28
CDR3 protein: CASSLRGVPNIQYF; CDR3 DNA: TGTGCCAGCAGCCTTCGGGGGGTACCAAACATTCAGTACTTC; J gene: TRBJ2-4; D gene: TRBD2; clone size: .; CDR3 length: 14; V gene: TRBV7-9